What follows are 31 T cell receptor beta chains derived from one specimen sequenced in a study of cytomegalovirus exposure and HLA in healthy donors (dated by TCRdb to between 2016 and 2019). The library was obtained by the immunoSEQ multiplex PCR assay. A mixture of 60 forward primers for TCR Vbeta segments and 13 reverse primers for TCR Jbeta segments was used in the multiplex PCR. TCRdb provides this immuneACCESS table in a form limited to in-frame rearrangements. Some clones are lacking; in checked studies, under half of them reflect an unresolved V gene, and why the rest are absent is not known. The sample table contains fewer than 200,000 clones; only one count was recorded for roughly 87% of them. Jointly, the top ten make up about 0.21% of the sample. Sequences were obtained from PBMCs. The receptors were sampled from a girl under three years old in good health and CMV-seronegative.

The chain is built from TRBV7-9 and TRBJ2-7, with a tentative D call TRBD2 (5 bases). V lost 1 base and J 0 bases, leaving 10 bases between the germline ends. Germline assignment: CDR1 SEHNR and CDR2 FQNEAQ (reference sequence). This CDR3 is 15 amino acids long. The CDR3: CASSLVAGGSYEQYF. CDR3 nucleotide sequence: TGTGCCAGCAGCTTAGTCGCAGGAGGCTCCTACGAGCAGTACTTC.

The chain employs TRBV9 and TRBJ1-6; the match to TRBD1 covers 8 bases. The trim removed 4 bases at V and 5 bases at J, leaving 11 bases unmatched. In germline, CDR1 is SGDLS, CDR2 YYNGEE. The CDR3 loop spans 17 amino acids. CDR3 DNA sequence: TGTGCCAGCAGCTCCCGGACAGGGATAGCCGATAATTCACCCCTCCACTTT. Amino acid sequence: CASSSRTGIADNSPLHF.

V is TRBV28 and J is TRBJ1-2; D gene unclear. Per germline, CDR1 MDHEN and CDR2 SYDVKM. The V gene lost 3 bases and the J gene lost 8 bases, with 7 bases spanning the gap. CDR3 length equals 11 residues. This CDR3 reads CASSFYLGYTF. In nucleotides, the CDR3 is TGTGCCAGCAGTTTTTACCTAGGCTACACCTTC.

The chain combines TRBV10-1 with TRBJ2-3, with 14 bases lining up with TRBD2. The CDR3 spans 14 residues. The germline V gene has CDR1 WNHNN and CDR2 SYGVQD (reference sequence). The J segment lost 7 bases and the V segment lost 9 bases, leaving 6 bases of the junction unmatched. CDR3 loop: CARGLAGDNYTQYF. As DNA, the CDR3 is TGCGCCAGGGGACTAGCGGGAGACAATTATACGCAGTATTTT.

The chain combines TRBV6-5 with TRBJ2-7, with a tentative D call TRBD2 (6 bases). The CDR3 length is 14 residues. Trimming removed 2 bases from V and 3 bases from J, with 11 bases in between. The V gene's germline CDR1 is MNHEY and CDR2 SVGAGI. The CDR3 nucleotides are TGTGCCAGCAGTTACGCGGGGACGGTCTACGAGCAGTACTTC. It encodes CASSYAGTVYEQYF.

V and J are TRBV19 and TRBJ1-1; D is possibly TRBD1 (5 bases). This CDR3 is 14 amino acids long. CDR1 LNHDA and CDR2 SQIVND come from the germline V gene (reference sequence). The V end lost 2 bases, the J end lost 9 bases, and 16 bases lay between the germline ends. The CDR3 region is CASSIRPDSPKAFF. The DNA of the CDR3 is TGTGCCAGTAGTATACGTCCCGACAGCCCTAAAGCTTTCTTT.

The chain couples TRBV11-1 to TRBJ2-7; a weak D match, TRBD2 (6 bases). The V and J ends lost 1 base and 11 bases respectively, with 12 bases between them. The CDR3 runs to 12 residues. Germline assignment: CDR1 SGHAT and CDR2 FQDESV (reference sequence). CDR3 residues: CASSLVGDSEYF. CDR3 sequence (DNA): TGTGCCAGCAGCTTAGTGGGGGACTCGGAGTACTTC. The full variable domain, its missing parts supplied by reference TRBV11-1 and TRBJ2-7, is EAEVAQSPRYKITEKSQAVAFWCDPISGHATLYWYRQILGQGPELLVQFQDESVVDDSQLPKDRFSAERLKGVDSTLKIQPAELGDSAMYLCASSLVGDSEYFGPGTRLTVT.

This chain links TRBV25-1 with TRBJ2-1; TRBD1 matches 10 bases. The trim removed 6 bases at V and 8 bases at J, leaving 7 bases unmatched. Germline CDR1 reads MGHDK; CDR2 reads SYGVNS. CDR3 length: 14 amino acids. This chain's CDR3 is CASSPGQGWDEQFF. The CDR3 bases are TGTGCCAGCAGCCCGGGACAGGGGTGGGATGAGCAGTTCTTC.

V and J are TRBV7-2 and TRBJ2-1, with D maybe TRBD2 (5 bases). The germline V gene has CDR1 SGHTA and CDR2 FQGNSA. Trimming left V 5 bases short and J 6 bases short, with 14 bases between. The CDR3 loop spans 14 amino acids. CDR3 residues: CASSTSGNLNEQFF. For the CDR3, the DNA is TGTGCCAGCAGCACCTCCGGGAACCTCAATGAGCAGTTCTTC.

The CDR3, as DNA: TGTGCCAGCAGAGTAGGACAAAGCACAGATACGCAGTATTTT. Amino acids: CASRVGQSTDTQYF. V gene TRBV6-6 combines with J gene TRBJ2-3; weak D call: TRBD1 (5 bases). The germline V and J ends were trimmed by 6 bases and 0 bases, with 10 bases remaining between them. Looked up from germline, CDR1 is MNHNY and CDR2 is SVGAGI (reference sequence). The CDR3 runs to 14 residues.

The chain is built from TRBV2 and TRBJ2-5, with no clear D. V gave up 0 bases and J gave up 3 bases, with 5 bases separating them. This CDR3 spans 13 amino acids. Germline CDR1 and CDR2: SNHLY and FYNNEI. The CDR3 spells CASSEASEETQYF. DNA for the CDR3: TGTGCCAGCAGTGAAGCCTCGGAAGAGACCCAGTACTTC.

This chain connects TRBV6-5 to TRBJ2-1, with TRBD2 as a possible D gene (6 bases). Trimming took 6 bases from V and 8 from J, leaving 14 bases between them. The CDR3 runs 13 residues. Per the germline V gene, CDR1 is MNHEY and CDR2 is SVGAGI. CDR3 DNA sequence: TGTGCCAGCAGCCGTGGGAGGTTGTATGAGCAGTTCTTC. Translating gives CASSRGRLYEQFF.

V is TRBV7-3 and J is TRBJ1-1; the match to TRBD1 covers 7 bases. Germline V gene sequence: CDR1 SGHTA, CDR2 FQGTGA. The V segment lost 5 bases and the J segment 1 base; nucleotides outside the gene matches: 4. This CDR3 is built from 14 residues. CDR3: CASSRQGGNTEAFF. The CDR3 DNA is TGTGCCAGCAGCCGACAGGGAGGGAACACTGAAGCTTTCTTT.

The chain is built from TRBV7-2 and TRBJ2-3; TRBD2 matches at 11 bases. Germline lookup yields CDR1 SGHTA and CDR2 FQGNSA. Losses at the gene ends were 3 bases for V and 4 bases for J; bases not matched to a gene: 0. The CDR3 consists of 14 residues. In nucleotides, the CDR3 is TGTGCCAGCAGCTTGACTAGCGGGGCAGATACGCAGTATTTT. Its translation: CASSLTSGADTQYF.

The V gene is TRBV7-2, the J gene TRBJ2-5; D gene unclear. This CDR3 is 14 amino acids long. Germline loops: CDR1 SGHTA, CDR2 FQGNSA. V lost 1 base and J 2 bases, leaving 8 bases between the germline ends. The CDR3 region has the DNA TGTGCCAGCAGCTTAGATATCAGGCAAGAGACCCAGTACTTC. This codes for CASSLDIRQETQYF.

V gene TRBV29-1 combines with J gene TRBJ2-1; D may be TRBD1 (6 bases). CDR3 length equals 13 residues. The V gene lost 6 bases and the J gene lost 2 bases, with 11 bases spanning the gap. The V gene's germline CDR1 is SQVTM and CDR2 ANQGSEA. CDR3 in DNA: TGCAGCGTGGACAGCCTAACCTACAATGAGCAGTTCTTC. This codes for CSVDSLTYNEQFF.

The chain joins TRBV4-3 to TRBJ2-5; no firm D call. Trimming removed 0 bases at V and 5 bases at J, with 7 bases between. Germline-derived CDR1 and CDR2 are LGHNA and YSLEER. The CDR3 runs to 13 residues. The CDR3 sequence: CASSQDLAETQYF. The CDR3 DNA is TGCGCCAGCAGCCAAGATTTGGCCGAGACCCAGTACTTC.

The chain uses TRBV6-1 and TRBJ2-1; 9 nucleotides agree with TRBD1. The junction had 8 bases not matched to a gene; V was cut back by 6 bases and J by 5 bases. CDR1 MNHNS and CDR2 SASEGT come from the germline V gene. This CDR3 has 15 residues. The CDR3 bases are TGTGCCAGCAGAGCCGGGACAGGGCTGGACAATGAGCAGTTCTTC. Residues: CASRAGTGLDNEQFF.

This chain's CDR3 is CASSFASGYNEQFF. DNA of the CDR3: TGTGCCAGTAGTTTTGCTAGCGGCTACAATGAGCAGTTCTTC. This sequence joins TRBV19 and TRBJ2-1; 7 bases agree with TRBD2. Trimming removed 5 bases from V and 3 bases from J; junction bases left unmatched: 4. CDR3 length: 14 amino acids. CDR1 LNHDA and CDR2 SQIVND come from the germline V gene (reference sequence). The whole variable domain, remainder taken from reference TRBV19 and TRBJ2-1, is DGGITQSPKYLFRKEGQNVTLSCEQNLNHDAMYWYRQDPGQGLRLIYYSQIVNDFQKGDIAEGYSVSREKKESFPLTVTSAQKNPTAFYLCASSFASGYNEQFFGPGTRLTVL.

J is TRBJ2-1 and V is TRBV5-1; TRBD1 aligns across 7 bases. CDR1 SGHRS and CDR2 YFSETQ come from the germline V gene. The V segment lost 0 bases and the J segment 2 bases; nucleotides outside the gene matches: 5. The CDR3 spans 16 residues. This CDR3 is CASSLAHRGAYNEQFF. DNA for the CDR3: TGCGCCAGCAGCTTGGCGCACAGGGGAGCCTACAATGAGCAGTTCTTC.

CDR3 region: CAWQVGQGLQPQHF. Here the CDR3 DNA reads TGTGCCTGGCAGGTGGGACAAGGTCTTCAGCCCCAGCATTTT. J is TRBJ1-5 and V is TRBV30; possible D gene TRBD1, 6 bases. The V and J ends lost 5 bases and 6 bases respectively, with 17 bases between them. Looked up from germline, CDR1 is GTSNPN and CDR2 is SVGIG (reference sequence). CDR3 length: 14 residues.

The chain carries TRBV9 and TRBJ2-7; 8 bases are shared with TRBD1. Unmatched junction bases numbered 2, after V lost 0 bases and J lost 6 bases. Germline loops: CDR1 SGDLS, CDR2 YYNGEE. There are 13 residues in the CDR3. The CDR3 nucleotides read TGTGCCAGCAGCGTAGCAGGGGGCGGCGAGCAGTACTTC. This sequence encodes CASSVAGGGEQYF.

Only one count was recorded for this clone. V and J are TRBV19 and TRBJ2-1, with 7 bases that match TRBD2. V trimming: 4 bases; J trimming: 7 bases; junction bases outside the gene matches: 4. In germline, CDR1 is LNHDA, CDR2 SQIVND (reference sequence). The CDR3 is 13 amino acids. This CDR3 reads CASSRDYNNEQFF. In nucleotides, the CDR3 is TGTGCCAGTAGTAGGGACTATAATAATGAGCAGTTCTTC.

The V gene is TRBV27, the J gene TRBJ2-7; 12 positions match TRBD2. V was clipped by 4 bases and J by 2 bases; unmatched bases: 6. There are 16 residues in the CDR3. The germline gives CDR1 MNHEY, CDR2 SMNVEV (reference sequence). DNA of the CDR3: TGTGCCAGCAGTTCCTTTTCTAGCGGGAGGGCCTACGAGCAGTACTTC. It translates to CASSSFSSGRAYEQYF.

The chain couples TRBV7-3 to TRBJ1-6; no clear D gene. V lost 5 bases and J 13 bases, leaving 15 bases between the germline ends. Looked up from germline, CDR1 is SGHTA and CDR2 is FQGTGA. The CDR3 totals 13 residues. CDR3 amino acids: CASSPSRDLPLHF. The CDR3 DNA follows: TGTGCCAGCAGCCCGTCCCGGGATTTGCCCCTCCACTTT.

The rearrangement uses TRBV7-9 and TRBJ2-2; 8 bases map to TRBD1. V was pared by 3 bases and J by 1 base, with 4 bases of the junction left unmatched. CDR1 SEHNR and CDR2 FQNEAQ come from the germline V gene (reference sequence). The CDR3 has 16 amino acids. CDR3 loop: CASSFGQGLNTGELFF. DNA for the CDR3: TGTGCCAGCAGCTTCGGACAGGGCCTGAACACCGGGGAGCTGTTTTTT.

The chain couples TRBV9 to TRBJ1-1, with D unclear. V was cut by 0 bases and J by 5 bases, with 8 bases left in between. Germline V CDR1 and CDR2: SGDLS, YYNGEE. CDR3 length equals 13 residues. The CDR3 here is CASSVGAATEAFF. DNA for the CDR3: TGTGCCAGCAGCGTAGGGGCCGCGACTGAAGCTTTCTTT.

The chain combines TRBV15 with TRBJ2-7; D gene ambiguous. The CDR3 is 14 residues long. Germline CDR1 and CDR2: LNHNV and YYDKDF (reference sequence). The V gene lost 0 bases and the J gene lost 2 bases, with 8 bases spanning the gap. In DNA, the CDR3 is TGTGCCACCAGCAGAGATCTAGGTCCCTACGAGCAGTACTTC. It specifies CATSRDLGPYEQYF.

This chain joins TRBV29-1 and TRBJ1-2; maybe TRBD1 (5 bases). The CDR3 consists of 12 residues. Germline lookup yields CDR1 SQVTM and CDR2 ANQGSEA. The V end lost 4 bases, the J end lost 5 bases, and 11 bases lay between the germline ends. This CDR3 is CSVVGADYGYTF. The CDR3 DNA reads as TGCAGCGTTGTAGGGGCTGATTATGGCTACACCTTC.

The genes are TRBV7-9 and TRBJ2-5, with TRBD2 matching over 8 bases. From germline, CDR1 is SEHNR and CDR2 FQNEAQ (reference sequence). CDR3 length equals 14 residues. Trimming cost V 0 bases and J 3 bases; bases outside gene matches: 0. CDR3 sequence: CASSLATSEETQYF. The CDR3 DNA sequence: TGTGCCAGCAGCTTAGCGACTAGCGAAGAGACCCAGTACTTC.

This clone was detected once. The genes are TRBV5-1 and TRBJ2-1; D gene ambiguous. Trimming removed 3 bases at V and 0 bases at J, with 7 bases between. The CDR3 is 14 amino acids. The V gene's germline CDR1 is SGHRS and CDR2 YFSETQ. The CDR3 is CASSWWSSYNEQFF. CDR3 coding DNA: TGCGCCAGCAGCTGGTGGAGCTCCTACAATGAGCAGTTCTTC. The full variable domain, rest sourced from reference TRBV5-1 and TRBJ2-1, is KAGVTQTPRYLIKTRGQQVTLSCSPISGHRSVSWYQQTPGQGLQFLFEYFSETQRNKGNFPGRFSGRQFSNSRSEMNVSTLELGDSALYLCASSWWSSYNEQFFGPGTRLTVL.